This is a list of T cell receptor beta chains from one sample in a study of blood T cell repertoires in COVID-19. The data were produced by immunoSEQ multiplex PCR, yet TCRdb's version contains in-frame clones alone and is incomplete. The sample carries 55,000 to 65,000 clones, 82% recorded once. Sequences were obtained from peripheral blood. The receptor set was obtained from a human donor in a cohort sampled during active COVID-19. The CDR3 runs from the conserved cysteine through the conserved F or W. A D gene is named only where the DNA matches it firmly. Part of the rows lack a size; the others show once, few, many or a class for expanded clones.

V gene,clone size,CDR3 length,J gene,D gene,CDR3 DNA,CDR3 protein
TRBV5-6,.,16,TRBJ2-3,TRBD2,TGTGCCAGCAGCTTTTGGACTAGCGGGGGGACAGATACGCAGTATTTT,CASSFWTSGGTDTQYF
TRBV2,.,12,TRBJ2-3,.,TGTGCCAGCAGCGGGAGTCCAGATACGCAGTATTTT,CASSGSPDTQYF
TRBV2,.,13,TRBJ2-5,.,TGTGCCAGCATTTGGGGAATGGGGGAGGACCAGTACTTC,CASIWGMGEDQYF
TRBV28,.,14,TRBJ2-5,TRBD2,TGTGCCAGCAGGACTAGCGGGGGGTGGTTGACCCAGTACTTC,CASRTSGGWLTQYF
TRBV11-2,.,14,TRBJ1-1,.,TGTGCCAGCAGCAGGCCCGGGAGGACTTACGAAGCTTTCTTT,CASSRPGRTYEAFF
TRBV5-6,once,15,TRBJ1-5,.,TGTGCCAGCAGCTTGCGGCAGGGGCGAAATCAGCCCCAGCATTTT,CASSLRQGRNQPQHF
TRBV5-1,.,15,TRBJ2-2,TRBD1,TGCGCCAGCAGCAGCCGGACAGGGGACCCCGGGGAGCTGTTTTTT,CASSSRTGDPGELFF
TRBV7-6,.,13,TRBJ2-3,.,TGTGCCAGCAGCACTAACCTCGCAGATACGCAGTATTTT,CASSTNLADTQYF
TRBV7-6,.,15,TRBJ2-5,.,TGTGCCAGCAGCTTGCAGGGGCCCCCCACAGAGACCCAGTACTTC,CASSLQGPPTETQYF
TRBV6-6,.,13,TRBJ1-1,TRBD1,TGTGCCGCCAAAGGACAGGCCAACACTGAAGCTTTCTTT,CAAKGQANTEAFF
TRBV10-1,.,14,TRBJ2-3,TRBD2,TGCGCCAGCAGTGAGGGGACTAGCGGGGGTACGCAGTATTTT,CASSEGTSGGTQYF
TRBV12-3/TRBV12-4,.,13,TRBJ1-6,TRBD1,TGTGCCAGCAGTACAGGGGACCCTTCACCCCTCCACTTT,CASSTGDPSPLHF
TRBV5-1,few,17,TRBJ1-4,.,TGCGCCAGCAGCTTAGCGGCAGAACTCTCAACTAATGAAAAACTGTTTTTT,CASSLAAELSTNEKLFF
TRBV28,few,21,TRBJ2-1,.,TGTGCCAGCAGTTTAAATTCCGGGACTCCCAAAGCGCCGAGCTCCTACAATGAGCAGTTCTTC,CASSLNSGTPKAPSSYNEQFF
TRBV28,.,16,TRBJ2-1,TRBD2,TGTGCCAGCACCCCCGCGGCAGCGGGGTCCTACAATGAGCAGTTCTTC,CASTPAAAGSYNEQFF
TRBV10-3,.,13,TRBJ1-2,.,TGTGCCATCAGTGTTGAGGAAAACTATGGCTACACCTTC,CAISVEENYGYTF
TRBV10-3,.,15,TRBJ2-6,TRBD1,TGTGCCATCAGTGAACAGGGGGCCGGGGCCAACGTCCTGACTTTC,CAISEQGAGANVLTF